The 24 T cell receptor beta chains below were found in one sample sequenced in a study of identical twins. TCRdb independently ran MiXCR on the 5' RACE reads; one entry per CDR3 protein. The table has around 960,000 distinct CDR3 sequences, roughly 12% seen once; the top ten hold about 1.5%. These same records also appear under a second study, on yellow fever vaccine responses in identical twins.

What was sequenced was PBMCs. The receptors originated from a woman between 18 and 29 years old in good health.

The rearrangement joins TRBV13 to TRBJ2-4, with D possibly being TRBD1 or TRBD2 (6 bases each). Trimming cost V 2 bases and J 0 bases, with 14 bases left between them. Germline V gives CDR1 PRHDT, CDR2 FYEKMQ (reference sequence). This CDR3 has 17 amino acids. The CDR3 DNA follows: TGTGCCAGCAGCTTACGGGGGCGGGGCCTAGCCAAAAACATTCAGTACTTC. The encoded protein is CASSLRGRGLAKNIQYF.

This clonotype was seen a handful of times. The chain has TRBV29-1 and TRBJ1-2; D is possibly TRBD1 (5 bases). The V end lost 1 base, the J end lost 0 bases, and 9 bases lay between the germline ends. CDR1 and CDR2 from the germline V gene are SQVTM and ANQGSEA. This CDR3 is built from 14 residues. CDR3: CSVEAWGANYGYTF. For the CDR3, the DNA is TGCAGCGTTGAAGCGTGGGGCGCTAACTATGGCTACACCTTC.

This clonotype came up a few times. The chain joins TRBV4-1 to TRBJ2-4; 15 bases align to TRBD2. CDR1 is MGHRA, CDR2 YSYEKL, per germline. V gave up 3 bases and J gave up 2 bases; unmatched junction bases: 11. This CDR3 has 20 residues. The CDR3 region has the DNA TGCGCCAGCAGCCATACCCCAGGACTAGCGGGAGGGTCGTCCAAAAACATTCAGTACTTC. It specifies CASSHTPGLAGGSSKNIQYF.

The rearrangement uses TRBV4-2 and TRBJ2-3, with D possibly TRBD1 on 5 matching bases. Trimming removed 4 bases from V and 1 base from J, with 12 bases in between. The CDR3 consists of 15 residues. Per germline, CDR1 LGHNA and CDR2 YNFKEQ. The CDR3 region has the DNA TGTGCCAGCAGCCCCCTTGACAGTGGCACAGATACGCAGTATTTT. Amino acid sequence: CASSPLDSGTDTQYF.

In this sample, this clonotype turned up a few times. J is TRBJ2-5 and V is TRBV20-1, with TRBD2 identical over 11 bases. After removal of 4 bases from V and 5 bases from J, the junction contained 9 bases not matched to a gene. Germline-derived CDR1 and CDR2 are DFQATT and SNEGSKA (reference sequence). This CDR3 contains 15 residues. CDR3 nucleotide sequence: TGCAGTGCTATATTAGCGGGAGGGCTGGTGGAGACCCAGTACTTC. It translates to CSAILAGGLVETQYF.

This clonotype turned up a few times. The chain couples TRBV14 to TRBJ2-2; D not resolved. The CDR3 has 15 amino acids. The germline CDR1 and CDR2 sequences are SGHDN and FVKESK. V lost 1 base to trimming and J lost 6 bases, with 12 bases between them. The CDR3, as DNA: TGTGCCAGCAGCCAAGTCTTCGGTCGGGCCGGGGAGCTGTTTTTT. Protein sequence: CASSQVFGRAGELFF.

The chain combines TRBV2 with TRBJ2-1; no firm D call. The germline CDR1 and CDR2 sequences are SNHLY and FYNNEI. V lost 0 bases to trimming and J lost 3 bases, with 3 bases between them. The CDR3 has 13 amino acids. The CDR3 sequence: CASSEAFYNEQFF. The CDR3 bases are TGTGCCAGCAGTGAAGCTTTCTACAATGAGCAGTTCTTC.

Of note for this clonotype: The junction does not match germline at one end; this may be a read error. The chain joins TRBV5-4 to TRBJ2-3, with D tentatively TRBD2 (5 bases). The CDR3 extends over 13 amino acids. Germline V gene lookup returns CDR1 SGHNT and CDR2 YYREEE (reference sequence). CDR3 region: CAISSGLESKQYF. CDR3 DNA: TGTGCCATCAGCTCCGGACTTGAGAGCAAGCAGTATTTT.

This clonotype has a handful of counts. This rearrangement joins TRBV7-8 to TRBJ2-1; no reliable D call. V was pared by 4 bases and J by 7 bases, with 8 bases between. CDR1 and CDR2 from the germline V gene are SGHVS and FQNEAQ. CDR3 size: 12 residues. The DNA of the CDR3 is TGTGCCAGCAGCTCCACCCAAAATGAGCAGTTCTTC. Its translation: CASSSTQNEQFF.

This clonotype was detected a few times. The chain is built from TRBV12-3 or TRBV12-4 and TRBJ2-1; 8 bases line up with TRBD2. The CDR3 runs 16 residues. J was trimmed by 5 bases and V by 3 bases; bases with no gene match: 9. The CDR3 region is CASSLLSGGGNNEQFF. The CDR3 DNA sequence: TGTGCCAGCAGTTTGTTAAGCGGGGGAGGTAACAATGAGCAGTTCTTC.

The chain uses TRBV10-3 and TRBJ2-3; no clear D gene. V gave up 5 bases and J gave up 2 bases, with 14 bases separating them. Per the germline V gene, CDR1 is ENHRY and CDR2 is SYGVKD. This CDR3 contains 15 residues. The CDR3 loop reads CAISTPTQPTDTQYF. CDR3 nucleotide sequence: TGTGCCATCAGTACACCGACACAACCCACAGATACGCAGTATTTT.

The chain carries TRBV27 and TRBJ2-5; tentatively, D is TRBD2 (5 bases). The CDR3 is 13 residues long. The V gene lost 3 bases and the J gene lost 0 bases, with 5 bases spanning the gap. From germline, CDR1 is MNHEY and CDR2 SMNVEV (reference sequence). The CDR3 loop is CASSLTNQETQYF. CDR3 DNA: TGTGCCAGCAGTTTGACTAACCAAGAGACCCAGTACTTC.

Here the CDR3 DNA reads TGTGCCAGCACCGACAGGGGACCCAATCAGCCCCAGCATTTT. The encoded protein is CASTDRGPNQPQHF. The genes are TRBV12-3 or TRBV12-4 and TRBJ1-5; 8 nucleotides match TRBD1. Trimming took 7 bases from V and 3 from J; bases not matched to a gene: 5. The CDR3 consists of 14 residues.

V usage is TRBV5-6 and J usage is TRBJ1-2; the D gene is possibly TRBD1 (5 bases). The CDR3 contains 15 residues. CDR1 and CDR2 from the germline V gene are SGHDT and YYEEEE. Trimming took 3 bases from V and 5 from J, leaving 17 bases between them. The DNA of the CDR3 is TGTGCCAGCAGCTCAAGGTTTGGGACCCTATATGGCTACACCTTC. Translated: CASSSRFGTLYGYTF.

This chain connects TRBV6-2 or TRBV6-3 to TRBJ1-2, with 8 nucleotides matching TRBD1. The CDR3 has 14 amino acids. Trimming cost V 4 bases and J 6 bases; bases outside gene matches: 7. CDR1 and CDR2 from the germline V gene are MNHEY and SVGEGT. The CDR3 loop is CASSFRGPSNGYTF. CDR3 coding DNA: TGTGCCAGCAGTTTCAGGGGGCCGAGCAATGGCTACACCTTC.

This clonotype was seen only a few times. The chain couples TRBV6-5 to TRBJ2-3, with 12 bases lining up with TRBD2. Losses at the gene ends were 6 bases for V and 4 bases for J; bases not matched to a gene: 5. The CDR3 loop spans 15 amino acids. The germline CDR1 and CDR2 sequences are MNHEY and SVGAGI. As DNA, the CDR3 is TGTGCCAGCAGACTCGGACTAGCGGGGTCAGATACGCAGTATTTT. It specifies CASRLGLAGSDTQYF.

The chain uses TRBV12-3 or TRBV12-4 and TRBJ2-6; D is undetermined. This CDR3 region has 15 residues. V shed 5 bases and J shed 2 bases, with 10 bases lying between them. CDR3 protein: CASSPSRTGANVLTF. As DNA, the CDR3 is TGTGCCAGCAGTCCATCCCGAACTGGGGCCAACGTCCTGACTTTC.

This rearrangement joins TRBV15 to TRBJ1-5; no clear D gene. The V end lost 5 bases, the J end lost 4 bases, and 9 bases lay between the germline ends. This CDR3 is 13 amino acids long. From germline, CDR1 is LNHNV and CDR2 YYDKDF (reference sequence). This CDR3 is CATSPHRNQPQHF. The CDR3 nucleotides read TGTGCCACCAGCCCACATCGGAATCAGCCCCAGCATTTT.

This clonotype was counted ten times or more. J is TRBJ1-4 and V is TRBV4-1; D unresolved. V was pared by 4 bases and J by 0 bases, with 12 bases between. Germline V gene sequence: CDR1 MGHRA, CDR2 YSYEKL. This CDR3 has 16 amino acids. The DNA of the CDR3 is TGCGCCAGCAGCCGACTACACAGTCCAACTAATGAAAAACTGTTTTTT. Translation gives CASSRLHSPTNEKLFF.

This clonotype occurred many times. This chain links TRBV12-3 or TRBV12-4 with TRBJ2-1; D gene ambiguous. V gave up 3 bases and J gave up 9 bases, with 3 bases separating them. The CDR3 is 10 amino acids. The CDR3 nucleotides read TGTGCCAGCAGTTTGCGTGAGCAGTTCTTC. Its protein product is CASSLREQFF.

The chain combines TRBV6-5 with TRBJ1-5; D remains unclear. Germline V gene sequence: CDR1 MNHEY, CDR2 SVGAGI. The CDR3 is made up of 16 amino acids. Trimming took off 0 bases at V and 0 bases at J, with 9 bases between the two ends. CDR3 DNA sequence: TGTGCCAGCAGTTACTCGGCACAGCTTAGCAATCAGCCCCAGCATTTT. Amino acid sequence: CASSYSAQLSNQPQHF.

The V gene is TRBV29-1, the J gene TRBJ2-3; D is perhaps TRBD1 (5 bases). V was shortened by 0 bases and J by 1 base, with 11 bases between the two germline ends. Germline loops: CDR1 SQVTM, CDR2 ANQGSEA. The CDR3 is 15 residues long. The CDR3 sequence: CSVEERDRGTDTQYF. As DNA, the CDR3 is TGCAGCGTTGAAGAAAGAGACAGAGGCACAGATACGCAGTATTTT.

This clonotype was seen a handful of times. The rearrangement joins TRBV5-1 to TRBJ1-4; D not certain. CDR3 length equals 15 residues. V was trimmed by 3 bases and J by 8 bases, leaving 17 bases between them. Germline V gene sequence: CDR1 SGHRS, CDR2 YFSETQ. In DNA form, the CDR3 reads TGCGCCAGCAGCTCAGACCCCTACGGTGGGGAAAAACTGTTTTTT. This translates into CASSSDPYGGEKLFF.

This chain connects TRBV7-8 to TRBJ2-7; TRBD2 might be the D (5 bases). CDR3 length: 14 residues. V was pared by 2 bases and J by 4 bases, with 12 bases between. Germline CDR1 is SGHVS and CDR2 is FQNEAQ. The DNA for the CDR3 is TGTGCCAGCAGCTTACGGTCACCGGGGTACGAGCAGTACTTC. The encoded protein is CASSLRSPGYEQYF.